The present T cell receptor beta chain was sequenced within a study of sequential checkpoint blockade in melanoma. About the study: Patients were randomized 1:1 to nivolumab-then-ipilimumab or ipilimumab-then-nivolumab first-line. Matched biopsies came pretreatment and at week 13 for 20 to 25 patients.

Looked up from germline, CDR1 is SGHNT and CDR2 is YENEEA. Trimming removed 1 base at V and 3 bases at J, with 14 bases between. This CDR3 spans 16 amino acids. Broader study findings: Response in arm A was associated with pretreatment TIL clonality.

This clone was picked up a small number of times. Its cognate antigen is unknown. Documented treatment: randomized to nivolumab then ipilimumab (arm A) or the reverse (arm B). No patient had prior DNA-damaging chemotherapy. This table comes from immunoSEQ multiplex PCR, and its TCRdb copy is limited to in-frame clones, with some not included. This sample yields 8,500 to 9,000 clones, of which about 21% are seen a single time; 11% to 15% belongs to the top ten. Sample: tumor tissue (inferred from file names), taken from a patient given nivolumab and ipilimumab in sequence. V gene TRBV11-3 combines with J gene TRBJ2-3; D is uncertain. The TCR was taken from a human donor with melanoma. CDR3 sequence (DNA): TGTGCCAGCAGCTTAGGGACCGCAGGTCAGACAGATACGCAGTATTTT. As protein: CASSLGTAGQTDTQYF.